This TCR beta chain appears in the sequencing data of a study of OX40 agonist ivuxolimab in advanced cancers. About the research overall: All patients had ivuxolimab intravenously every 2 weeks at 0.01 to 10 mg/kg.

Trimming cost V 3 bases and J 7 bases, with 13 bases left between them. The CDR3 totals 13 residues. In germline, CDR1 is SGDLS, CDR2 YYNGEE. This clone turned up a few times. The antigen is not known. Patients had blood sampled at baseline and again on cycle 4 day 1 and cycle 7 day 1. Libraries were prepared by immunoSEQ multiplex PCR; TCRdb keeps only in-frame clonotypes and omits some of them. The table lists tens of thousands of clones, 75% to 90% of them singletons. General study results and limits: Among patients with partial responses at 0.1-3.0 mg/kg, clonal expansion was among the lowest. Clones of CD4+ and CD8+ blood T cells grew by week 6 at doses of 0.1 to 3.0 mg/kg.

The TCR was taken from an adult with an advanced solid tumor such as melanoma, head and neck, liver or kidney cancer. The sample here was CD4+ or CD8+ T cells sorted from blood, taken in a trial of the OX40 agonist ivuxolimab. This rearrangement joins TRBV9 to TRBJ1-2; unclear D gene. The CDR3 nucleotides are TGTGCCAGCAGCGCCAGGCGAGCGGGTGGCTACACCTTC. Protein: CASSARRAGGYTF.